Listed below are T cell receptor beta chains from one sample, sequenced in a study of CD8 T cells in ankylosing spondylitis. Each CDR3 protein gets one entry after TCRdb re-called the 5' RACE reads with MiXCR. The sample contains hundreds of thousands of distinct CDR3 sequences, over 9.5% of which appear only once. Sequencing input: blood, either unsorted or a sorted T cell fraction (not recorded which). These receptor sequences come from a male donor with ankylosing spondylitis. Both conserved end residues are part of each CDR3. A D gene is named only where the DNA matches it firmly. A row's size may be missing; if present it is once, few, many or a size class.

v_gene	d_gene	j_gene	abundance	CDR3nt	CDR3aa
TRBV27	-	TRBJ1-1	-	TGTGCCAGCAGTTTACATGCAGTCCACACTGAAGCTTTCTTT	CASSLHAVHTEAFF
TRBV7-2	-	TRBJ1-1	-	TGTGCCAGCAGCTTAGCTGGCCGGGCGAACACTGAAGCTTTCTTT	CASSLAGRANTEAFF
TRBV29-1	-	TRBJ1-1	many	TGCAGCGTTGAAGGACGGCTAAACACTGAAGCTTTCTTT	CSVEGRLNTEAFF
TRBV20-1	TRBD1	TRBJ1-2	many	TGCAGTGCCCGCGGGCAGGGGGCTAACTATGGCTACACCTTC	CSARGQGANYGYTF
TRBV4-2	TRBD2	TRBJ2-5	-	TGTGCCAGCAGCCAAGATTGGGGACTAGCGGGGCAAGAGACCCAGTACTTC	CASSQDWGLAGQETQYF
TRBV20-1	-	TRBJ2-5	-	TGCAGTGCCTTAAAGGAGTGGGAGACCCAGTACTTC	CSALKEWETQYF
TRBV7-6	-	TRBJ2-7	-	TGTGCCAGCAGCTTAAGGGACACCAGATACGAGCAGTACTTC	CASSLRDTRYEQYF
TRBV5-1	-	TRBJ1-1	many	TGCGCCAGCAGCTTGGGGACGCTGAGAATGAACACTGAAGCTTTCTTT	CASSLGTLRMNTEAFF
TRBV7-2	TRBD1	TRBJ1-6	few	TGTGCCAGCAGCTGGGACGGGACAGGGGGATATAATTCACCCCTCCACTTT	CASSWDGTGGYNSPLHF
TRBV18	-	TRBJ2-7	-	TGTGCCAGCTCACCCACAGACCTCTACGAGCAGTACTTC	CASSPTDLYEQYF
TRBV4-3	-	TRBJ2-2	-	TGCGCCAGCAGCCAAGACCCGGGTTGGACCGGGGAGCTGTTTTTT	CASSQDPGWTGELFF
TRBV20-1	-	TRBJ2-2	few	TGCAGTGCTAGCCGGGACGGAGTGACCGGGGAGCTGTTTTTT	CSASRDGVTGELFF
TRBV7-9	TRBD2	TRBJ2-2	-	TGTGCCAGCAGTTCGGGACTAGCGGCCCCCGGGGAGCTGTTTTTT	CASSSGLAAPGELFF
TRBV7-3	TRBD1	TRBJ2-1	-	TGTGCCAGCAGGGACAGGGGGGACGAGCAGTTCTTC	CASRDRGDEQFF
TRBV29-1	-	TRBJ2-1	-	TGCAGCGCCCGGGACGGGGTCTCCTACAATGAGCAGTTCTTC	CSARDGVSYNEQFF
TRBV29-1	-	TRBJ2-3	-	TGCAGCGTTCGCAGGGGATCGGCAGATACGCAGTATTTT	CSVRRGSADTQYF
TRBV5-1	-	TRBJ2-7	many	TGCGCCAGCAGCGAGGAGGGACGGCAGACCTACGAGCAGTACTTC	CASSEEGRQTYEQYF
TRBV20-1	-	TRBJ1-1	few	TGCAGTGCTAGTTGGGGGGCGCTGACTGAAGCTTTCTTT	CSASWGALTEAFF
TRBV5-1	TRBD1	TRBJ2-7	-	TGCGCCAGCAGCTTGTTGGGACAGGTTGCCTACGAGCAGTACTTC	CASSLLGQVAYEQYF
TRBV30	-	TRBJ2-3	few	TGTGCCTGGAGTGGGGGGCGCGCAGATACGCAGTATTTT	CAWSGGRADTQYF
TRBV6-2/TRBV6-3	TRBD1	TRBJ2-7	-	TGTGCCAGCAGTTTCACCTGGGACAGGGAATCCTACGAGCAGTACTTC	CASSFTWDRESYEQYF
TRBV7-2	-	TRBJ2-7	many	TGTGCCAGCAGCGTCCGGGACGCCAGCTCCTACGAGCAGTACTTC	CASSVRDASSYEQYF
TRBV3-1	-	TRBJ2-1	few	TGTGCCAGCAGCCAGCCTGACTACAATGAGCAGTTCTTC	CASSQPDYNEQFF
TRBV4-2	TRBD2	TRBJ2-1	few	TGTGCCAGCAGCCGGGGTAGCGGGATTCTCGATGAGCAGTTCTTC	CASSRGSGILDEQFF
TRBV5-4	TRBD1	TRBJ2-1	few	TGTGCCAGCAGCGCCGGGACAGTCTACCCCAATGAGCAGTTCTTC	CASSAGTVYPNEQFF
TRBV28	-	TRBJ1-1	few	TGTGCCAGCAGGTCAGGGCGGGAAGTTGAAGCTTTCTTT	CASRSGREVEAFF
TRBV10-1	-	TRBJ2-5	-	TGCGCCAGCAGTAGGAGCGCACAAGAGACCCAGTACTTC	CASSRSAQETQYF
TRBV20-1	TRBD2	TRBJ2-1	few	TGCAGTGCTAGATCGGGGACGGGGACTAGAGTCCTAAGCTCCTACAATGAGCAGTTCTTC	CSARSGTGTRVLSSYNEQFF
TRBV21-1	-	TRBJ2-7	-	TGTGCCAGCACCATGGGGAGGAGGAATCACGAGCAGTACTTC	CASTMGRRNHEQYF
TRBV5-1	TRBD2	TRBJ2-3	-	TGCGCCAGCAGGGCTAGCGGGGCGATAAGCACAGATACGCAGTATTTT	CASRASGAISTDTQYF
TRBV20-1	-	TRBJ2-3	few	TGCAGTGCTAGAGATCGATCTAGGGCGCAGTATTTT	CSARDRSRAQYF
TRBV7-2	TRBD1	TRBJ2-7	-	TGTGCCAGCAGCGCGACAGGGGTGAGGACCTACGAGCAGTACTTC	CASSATGVRTYEQYF
TRBV7-2	-	TRBJ1-4	-	TGTGCCAGCAGCTTAAACCGAGGAGGTTGGGAAAAACTGTTTTTT	CASSLNRGGWEKLFF
TRBV12-3/TRBV12-4	TRBD1	TRBJ1-1	many	TGTGCCAGCAGCCTACAGGGGGAAACTGAAGCTTTCTTT	CASSLQGETEAFF
TRBV20-1	-	TRBJ2-7	few	TGCAGTGCTCCCAGGACAGCCAAAGTCTCCTACGAGCAGTACTTC	CSAPRTAKVSYEQYF
TRBV20-1	TRBD2	TRBJ2-7	-	TGCAGTGCTAGCCCTACTCGGGGAGGGCCCTCCGTATTC	CSASPTRGGPSVF
TRBV6-1	TRBD1	TRBJ2-2	-	TGTGCCAGCAGTACAGGGACAGGGCGGGCCGGGGAGCTGTTTTTT	CASSTGTGRAGELFF
TRBV20-1	TRBD2	TRBJ2-3	many	TGCAGTGCTAGAAATAGCGGGGGCACAGATACGCAGTATTTT	CSARNSGGTDTQYF
TRBV6-1	-	TRBJ1-2	many	TGTGCCAGCAGTGAAGTGGGGAACTATGGCTACACCTTC	CASSEVGNYGYTF
TRBV4-2	-	TRBJ1-2	few	TGTGCCAGCAGCCAAGATGGAATGTATGGCTACACCTTC	CASSQDGMYGYTF
TRBV20-1	TRBD1	TRBJ2-7	few	TGCAGTGCTGAAAGACAGGGTAGGACCTACGAGCAGTACTTC	CSAERQGRTYEQYF
TRBV6-5	-	TRBJ1-2	many	TGTGCCAGCAGTTACGAGGCAGGGACGTATGGCTACACCTTC	CASSYEAGTYGYTF
TRBV4-2	TRBD1	TRBJ1-4	-	TGTGCCAGCAGCCAAGGACAGGGCGCATCTTCTGAAAAACTGTTTTTT	CASSQGQGASSEKLFF
TRBV7-2	TRBD2	TRBJ2-3	few	TGTGCCAGCAGCTTAAGTTCAAGCGGGGGGCCCGCAGATACGCAGTATTTT	CASSLSSSGGPADTQYF
TRBV7-2	-	TRBJ1-5	-	TGTGCCAGCAGTTACAACGGGCAGGGAAGGCAGCCCCAGCATTTT	CASSYNGQGRQPQHF
TRBV2	-	TRBJ2-3	few	TGTGCCAGCAGTGATACTTCGCTTGTAGATACGCAGTATTTT	CASSDTSLVDTQYF
TRBV9	-	TRBJ1-2	few	TGTGCCAGCAGCGTAGGGCGGGGAGCCTATGGTGGCTACACCTTC	CASSVGRGAYGGYTF
TRBV7-2	TRBD2	TRBJ2-5	-	TGTGCCAGCAGGCGGGGAGGGCCCAAAGAGACCCAGTACTTC	CASRRGGPKETQYF
TRBV12-3/TRBV12-4	-	TRBJ2-5	-	TGTGCCAGCAGTTTGGGCCCCCGAAGGGGGGCTAGCCGGGACTCCGCTATTTTGGAGACCCAGTACTTC	CASSLGPRRGASRDSAILETQYF
TRBV6-5	-	TRBJ2-4	few	TGTGCCAGCAGTTACTCCATAGTTGGGGTAGCCAAAAACATTCAGTACTTC	CASSYSIVGVAKNIQYF
TRBV20-1	-	TRBJ2-2	-	TGCAGTGCTCAAACAACGACCGGCACCGGGGAGCTGTTTTTT	CSAQTTTGTGELFF
TRBV7-9	-	TRBJ2-7	few	TGTGCCAGCAGCTCTGCTGGCGCCTACGAGCAGTACTTC	CASSSAGAYEQYF
TRBV7-2	TRBD2	TRBJ2-1	-	TGTGCCAGCAGCTTAGGTAGACTAGCGGGCGAACAGTTCTTC	CASSLGRLAGEQFF